This entry features one TCR beta chain sequence. As yet, its antigen is unknown. The data originate from a study of T-cell memory formation after mild COVID-19. The TCR alpha and TCR beta cDNA libraries, bearing sample barcodes and UMIs, were generated by 5'RACE using constant-segment primers. MiXCR, applied by TCRdb to the 5' RACE reads, yields one record per CDR3 protein. The data show 250,000 or so distinct CDR3 sequences, roughly 18% seen once. Study-wide results and limits: Day 15 to 85 contracting clones showed balanced CD4/CD8; later expanders leaned CD4+.

The germline CDR1 and CDR2 sequences are SGDLS and YYNGEE. The CDR3 contains 18 residues. V lost 4 bases and J 0 bases, leaving 17 bases between the germline ends. Sequencing was done on a sample of PBMCs or a T cell subset sorted from them (not recorded which). The clonotype was recovered from a man aged 18 to 29 who had mild COVID-19 (a few samples of this study predate the infection). Cell type and time point are not known. This chain joins TRBV9 and TRBJ2-6; perhaps TRBD2 as D (6 bases). CDR3 sequence: CASSFSGRRVSGANVLTF. In nucleotides, the CDR3 is TGTGCCAGCAGCTTTTCGGGACGGAGGGTCTCTGGGGCCAACGTCCTGACTTTC.